The clone carrying this T cell receptor (beta chain) is judged medium-sized. The sample is drawn from a study of graft-versus-host responses after intestinal transplantation. About the study: Tacrolimus plus steroids were given to all recipients for 2 to 4 years, preceded by anti-thymocyte globulin induction.

This CDR3 has 14 residues. Germline V CDR1 and CDR2: SGHVS, FQNEAQ. V was pared by 6 bases and J by 0 bases, with 6 bases between. Irradiated, violet-dye-labeled stimulators (around 200,000) were plated alongside around 200,000 CFSE-labeled responders. Measured with immunoSEQ multiplex PCR; TCRdb has only the in-frame clones, and not every one. The profile shows about 14,000 clones, 29% of them singletons. This material consisted of alloreactive CD4+ T cells from a mixed lymphocyte reaction culture, taken before intestinal transplant. Subset indicated: CFSE-low proliferating T cells sorted from roughly six-day pre-transplant mixed lymphocyte reaction (GvH or HvG direction). The source is a human patient who received an intestinal transplant. V and J are TRBV7-8 and TRBJ2-6; D not certain. The CDR3 DNA reads as TGTGCCAGCAGTAAGAGCTCTGGGGCCAACGTCCTGACTTTC. It encodes CASSKSSGANVLTF.